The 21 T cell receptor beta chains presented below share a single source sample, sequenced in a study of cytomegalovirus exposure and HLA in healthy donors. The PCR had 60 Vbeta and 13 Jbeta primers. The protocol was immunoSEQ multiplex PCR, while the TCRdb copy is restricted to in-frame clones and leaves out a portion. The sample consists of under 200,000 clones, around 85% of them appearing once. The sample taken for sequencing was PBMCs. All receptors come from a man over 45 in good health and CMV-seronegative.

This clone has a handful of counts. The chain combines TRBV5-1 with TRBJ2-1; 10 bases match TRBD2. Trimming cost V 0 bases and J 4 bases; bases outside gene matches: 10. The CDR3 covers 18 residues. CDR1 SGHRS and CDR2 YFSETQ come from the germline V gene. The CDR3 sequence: CASSLASGGARSYNEQFF. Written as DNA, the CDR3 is TGCGCCAGCAGCTTGGCGAGCGGGGGGGCCCGGAGTTACAATGAGCAGTTCTTC.

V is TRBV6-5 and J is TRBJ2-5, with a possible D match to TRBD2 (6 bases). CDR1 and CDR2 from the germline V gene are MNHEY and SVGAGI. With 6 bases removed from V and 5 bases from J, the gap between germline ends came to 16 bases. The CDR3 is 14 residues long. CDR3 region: CASREGPGRETQYF. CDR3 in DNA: TGTGCCAGCAGGGAGGGTCCGGGTCGGGAGACCCAGTACTTC.

In DNA form, the CDR3 reads TGTGCCAGCAGCCCTTACTCCGGGACAGGGTCGCGTAGCAATCAGCCCCAGCATTTT. Protein: CASSPYSGTGSRSNQPQHF. The V call is TRBV7-8, the J call TRBJ1-5, with 9 bases fitting TRBD1. The germline V gene has CDR1 SGHVS and CDR2 FQNEAQ. The V and J ends lost 5 bases and 0 bases, in that order; junction bases with no gene match: 14. The CDR3 is 19 amino acids.

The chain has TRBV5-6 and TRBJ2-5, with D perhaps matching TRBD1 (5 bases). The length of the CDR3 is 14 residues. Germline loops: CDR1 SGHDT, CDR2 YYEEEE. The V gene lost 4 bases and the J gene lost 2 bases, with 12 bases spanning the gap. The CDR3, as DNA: TGTGCCAGCAGCCTGACCGACAGACAAGAGACCCAGTACTTC. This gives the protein CASSLTDRQETQYF.

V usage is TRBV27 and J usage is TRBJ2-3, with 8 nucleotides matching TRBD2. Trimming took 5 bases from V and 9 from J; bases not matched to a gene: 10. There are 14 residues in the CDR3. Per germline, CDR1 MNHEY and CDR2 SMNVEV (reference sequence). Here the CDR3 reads CASSPRTSWRTQYF. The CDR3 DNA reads TGTGCCAGCAGTCCGAGGACTAGCTGGAGGACGCAGTATTTT.

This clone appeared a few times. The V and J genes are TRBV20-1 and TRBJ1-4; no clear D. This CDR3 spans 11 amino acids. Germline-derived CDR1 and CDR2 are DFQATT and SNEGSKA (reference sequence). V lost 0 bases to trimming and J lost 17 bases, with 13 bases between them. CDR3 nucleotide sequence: TGCAGTGCTAGAGATCAGGCGAACTGTTTTTTT. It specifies CSARDQANCFF.

Here the CDR3 DNA reads TGTGCCAGCAGCGCCGACAGGGCGGACGGAAACACCATATATTTT. Its translation is CASSADRADGNTIYF. The rearrangement joins TRBV9 to TRBJ1-3, with 7 bases fitting TRBD1. The CDR3 consists of 15 residues. V lost 3 bases and J lost 4; bases outside the gene matches: 7. CDR1 is SGDLS, CDR2 YYNGEE, per germline.

CDR3 in DNA: TGTGCCAGCAGTGAAGCGGTGACAGGGGCCAATCAGCCCCAGCATTTT. Protein product: CASSEAVTGANQPQHF. The chain combines TRBV6-1 with TRBJ1-5; 8 bases are shared with TRBD1. From germline, CDR1 is MNHNS and CDR2 SASEGT. The CDR3 has 16 residues. The J segment lost 3 bases and the V segment lost 0 bases, leaving 4 bases of the junction unmatched.

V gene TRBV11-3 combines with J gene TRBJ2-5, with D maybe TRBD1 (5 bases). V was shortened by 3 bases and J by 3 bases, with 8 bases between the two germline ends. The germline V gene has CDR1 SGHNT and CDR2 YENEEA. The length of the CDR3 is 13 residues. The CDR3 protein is CASSLDIEETQYF. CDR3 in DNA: TGTGCCAGCAGCTTGGACATCGAAGAGACCCAGTACTTC.

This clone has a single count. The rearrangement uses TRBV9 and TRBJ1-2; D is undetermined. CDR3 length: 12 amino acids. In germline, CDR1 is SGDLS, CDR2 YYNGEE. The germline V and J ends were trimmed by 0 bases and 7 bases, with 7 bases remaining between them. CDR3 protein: CASSVDDSGYTF. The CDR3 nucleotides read TGTGCCAGCAGCGTAGACGACTCTGGCTACACCTTC.

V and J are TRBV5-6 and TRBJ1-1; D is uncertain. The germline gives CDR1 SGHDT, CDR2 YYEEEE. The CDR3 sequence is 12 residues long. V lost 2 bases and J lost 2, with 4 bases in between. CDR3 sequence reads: CASSFQNTEAFF. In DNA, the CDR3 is TGTGCCAGCAGCTTCCAAAACACTGAAGCTTTCTTT. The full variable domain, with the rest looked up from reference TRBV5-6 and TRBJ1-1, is DAGVTQSPTHLIKTRGQQVTLRCSPKSGHDTVSWYQQALGQGPQFIFQYYEEEERQRGNFPDRFSGHQFPNYSSELNVNALLLGDSALYLCASSFQNTEAFFGQGTRLTVV.

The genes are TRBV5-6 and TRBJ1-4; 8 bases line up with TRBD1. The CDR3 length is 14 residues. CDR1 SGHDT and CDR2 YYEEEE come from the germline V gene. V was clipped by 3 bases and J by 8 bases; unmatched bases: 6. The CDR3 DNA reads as TGTGCCAGCAGCTCCCGGACAGGGAACGAAAAACTGTTTTTT. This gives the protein CASSSRTGNEKLFF.

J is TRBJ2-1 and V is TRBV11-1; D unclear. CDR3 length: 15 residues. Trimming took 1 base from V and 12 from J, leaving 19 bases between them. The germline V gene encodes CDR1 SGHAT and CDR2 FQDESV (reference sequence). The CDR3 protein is CASSLVGLPVYRQFF. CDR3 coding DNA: TGTGCCAGCAGCTTAGTGGGCCTACCGGTGTATCGGCAGTTCTTC.

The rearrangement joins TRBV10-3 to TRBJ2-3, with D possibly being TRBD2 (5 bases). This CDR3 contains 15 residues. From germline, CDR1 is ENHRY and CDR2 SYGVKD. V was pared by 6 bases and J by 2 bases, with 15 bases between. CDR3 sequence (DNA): TGTGCCATCAGGGATCCCGGCGGGTACACAGATACGCAGTATTTT. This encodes CAIRDPGGYTDTQYF.

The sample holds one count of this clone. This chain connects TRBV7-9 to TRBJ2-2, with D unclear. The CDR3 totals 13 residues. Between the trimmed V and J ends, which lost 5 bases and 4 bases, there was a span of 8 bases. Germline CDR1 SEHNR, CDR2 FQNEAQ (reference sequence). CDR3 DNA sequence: TGTGCCAGCAGCAGAACTACCACCGGGGAGCTGTTTTTT. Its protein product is CASSRTTTGELFF.

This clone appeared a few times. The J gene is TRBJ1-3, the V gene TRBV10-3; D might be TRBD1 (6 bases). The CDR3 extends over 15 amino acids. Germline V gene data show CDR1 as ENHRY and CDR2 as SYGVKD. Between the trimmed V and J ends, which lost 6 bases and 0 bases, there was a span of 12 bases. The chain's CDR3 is CAISFEQGSGNTIYF. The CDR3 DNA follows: TGTGCCATCAGCTTTGAACAGGGCTCTGGAAACACCATATATTTT.

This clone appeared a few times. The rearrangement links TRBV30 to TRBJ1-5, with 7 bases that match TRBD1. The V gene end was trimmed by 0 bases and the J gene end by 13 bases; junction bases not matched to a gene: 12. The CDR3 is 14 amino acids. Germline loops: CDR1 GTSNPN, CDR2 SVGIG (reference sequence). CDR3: CAWSVGRDSTSQHF. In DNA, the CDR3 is TGTGCCTGGAGTGTAGGACGGGACAGCACATCTCAGCATTTT.

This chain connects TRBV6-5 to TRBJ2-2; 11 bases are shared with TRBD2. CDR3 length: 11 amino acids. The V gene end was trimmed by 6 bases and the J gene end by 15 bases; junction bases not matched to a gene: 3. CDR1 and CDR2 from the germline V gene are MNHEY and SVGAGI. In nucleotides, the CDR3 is TGTGCCAGCAGCGGGACTAGCGGATTGTTTTTT. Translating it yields CASSGTSGLFF.

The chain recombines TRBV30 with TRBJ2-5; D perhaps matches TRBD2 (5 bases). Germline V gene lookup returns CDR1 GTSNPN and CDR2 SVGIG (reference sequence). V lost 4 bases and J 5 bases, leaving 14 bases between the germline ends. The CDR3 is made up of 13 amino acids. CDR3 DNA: TGTGCCTGGAAACAAAGCGGCGGGGAGACCCAGTACTTC. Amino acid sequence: CAWKQSGGETQYF.

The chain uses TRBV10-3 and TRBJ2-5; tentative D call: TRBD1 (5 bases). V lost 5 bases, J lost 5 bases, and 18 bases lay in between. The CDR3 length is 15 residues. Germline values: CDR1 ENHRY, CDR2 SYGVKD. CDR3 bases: TGTGCCATCAGTACGCCAACTCCCGCAGGGGAGACCCAGTACTTC. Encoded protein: CAISTPTPAGETQYF.

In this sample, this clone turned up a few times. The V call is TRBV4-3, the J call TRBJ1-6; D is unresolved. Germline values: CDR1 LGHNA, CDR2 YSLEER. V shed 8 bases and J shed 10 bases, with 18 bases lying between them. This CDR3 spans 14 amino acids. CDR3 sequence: CASAAEGGNSPLHF. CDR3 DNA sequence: TGCGCCAGCGCCGCAGAGGGAGGTAACTCACCCCTCCACTTT.